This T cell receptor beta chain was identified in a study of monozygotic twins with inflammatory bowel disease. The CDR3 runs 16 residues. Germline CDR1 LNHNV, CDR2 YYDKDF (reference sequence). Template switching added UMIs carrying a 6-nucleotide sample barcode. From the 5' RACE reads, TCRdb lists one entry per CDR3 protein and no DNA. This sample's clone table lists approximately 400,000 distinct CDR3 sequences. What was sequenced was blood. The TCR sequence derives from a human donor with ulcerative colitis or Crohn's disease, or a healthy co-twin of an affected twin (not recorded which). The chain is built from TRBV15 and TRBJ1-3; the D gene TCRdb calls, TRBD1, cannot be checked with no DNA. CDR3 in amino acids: CATRNFRGASGNTIYF.